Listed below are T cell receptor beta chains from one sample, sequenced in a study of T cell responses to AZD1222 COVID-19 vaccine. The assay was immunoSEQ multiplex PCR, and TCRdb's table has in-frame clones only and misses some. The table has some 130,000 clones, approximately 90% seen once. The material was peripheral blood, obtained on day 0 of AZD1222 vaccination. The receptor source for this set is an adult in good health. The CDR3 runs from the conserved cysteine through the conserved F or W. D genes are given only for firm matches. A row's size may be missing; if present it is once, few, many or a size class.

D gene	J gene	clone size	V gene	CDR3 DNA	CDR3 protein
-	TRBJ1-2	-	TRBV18	TGTGCCAGCTCACCTGGACAGCGCATTATGGATGGCTACACCTTC	CASSPGQRIMDGYTF
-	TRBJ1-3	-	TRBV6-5	TGTGCCAGCAGAACAGCCTCAAACACCATATATTTT	CASRTASNTIYF
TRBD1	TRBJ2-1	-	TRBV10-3	TGTGCCACAGGGACAGGGGGATTTTACAATGAGCAGTTCTTC	CATGTGGFYNEQFF
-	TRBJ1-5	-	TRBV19	TGTGCCAGTAGTAGGGGTCGGGGCAATCAGCCCCAGCATTTT	CASSRGRGNQPQHF
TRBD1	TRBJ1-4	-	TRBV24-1	TGTGCCACCAGTGATCCTCAGTCAGGGGGTGAAAAACTGTTTTTT	CATSDPQSGGEKLFF
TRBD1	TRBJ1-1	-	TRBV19	TGTGCCAGTAGTAACAGGGGGAGCCCGGCAGCTTTCTTT	CASSNRGSPAAFF
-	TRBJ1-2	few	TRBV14	TGTGCCAGCAGCCAGAATTTTGGGTCAGGTGGCTACACCTTC	CASSQNFGSGGYTF
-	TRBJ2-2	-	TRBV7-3	TGTGCCAGCAGCTATATTGACGGGGCCGGGGAGCTGTTTTTT	CASSYIDGAGELFF
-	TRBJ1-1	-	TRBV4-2	TGTGCCAGCAGCCAAGGTTACACCGATGAAGCTTTCTTT	CASSQGYTDEAFF
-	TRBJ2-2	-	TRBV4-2	TGTGCCAGCAGCCGGGACCTAGGTGTCGGGGAGCTGTTTTTT	CASSRDLGVGELFF
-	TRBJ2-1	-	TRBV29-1	TGCAGCGTTGAAGAGGCTAGGGGAAAAGTTAATGAGCAGTTCTTC	CSVEEARGKVNEQFF
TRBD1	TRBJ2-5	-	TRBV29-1	TGCAGCGTTTTGCCGGGACAGGGGTCCCAAGAGACCCAGTACTTC	CSVLPGQGSQETQYF
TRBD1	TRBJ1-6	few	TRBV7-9	TGTGCCAGCAGCCCGGCGCAGGGGGCCGATAATTCACCCCTCCACTTT	CASSPAQGADNSPLHF
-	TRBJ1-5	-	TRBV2	TGTGCCAGCAGCCCCGGGACCCTTAACGGCAATCAGCCCCAGCATTTT	CASSPGTLNGNQPQHF
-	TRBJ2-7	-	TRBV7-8	TGTGCCAGCAGCTTAGTTCCGGGGACCACTGAAGGGTACTTC	CASSLVPGTTEGYF
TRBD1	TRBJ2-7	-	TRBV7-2	TGTGCCAGCAGCAGGAACGGACAGGGGGCTTCTTGGGACGAGCAGTACTTC	CASSRNGQGASWDEQYF